Listed below are T cell receptor beta chains from one sample, sequenced in a study of cytomegalovirus exposure and HLA in healthy donors. Clones were read by immunoSEQ multiplex PCR, and TCRdb kept only the in-frame ones, dropping some. This sample has under 200,000 clones, with around four fifths found just once. The source material was PBMCs. The source of these receptors is a female donor in good health and CMV-seronegative. Both conserved end residues are part of each CDR3. A D gene is named only where the DNA matches it firmly. Part of the rows lack a size; the others show once, few, many or a class for expanded clones.

>TRBV19|TRBD2|13|-|TRBJ2-7
CATTTSLSYEQYF
TGTGCCACTACGACTAGCTTAAGCTACGAGCAGTACTTC
>TRBV5-6|-|14|few|TRBJ1-1
CASSLAGYVTEAFF
TGTGCCAGCAGCTTAGCAGGGTACGTCACTGAAGCTTTCTTT
>TRBV18|-|16|-|TRBJ1-1
CASSPPAGRGNTEAFF
TGTGCCAGCTCACCACCGGCTGGACGGGGGAACACTGAAGCTTTCTTT
>TRBV6-5|-|15|-|TRBJ1-1
CASSYSGSGYTEAFF
TGTGCCAGCAGTTACTCGGGATCGGGGTACACTGAAGCTTTCTTT
>TRBV27|-|13|-|TRBJ1-1
CASSFNAVNEAFF
TGTGCCAGCAGTTTCAATGCGGTGAATGAAGCTTTCTTT
>TRBV19|TRBD1|16|-|TRBJ1-5
CASRPGQRALNQPQHF
TGTGCCAGTAGACCGGGACAGCGTGCCCTCAATCAGCCCCAGCATTTT
>TRBV27|-|17|once|TRBJ1-2
CASSRDPLRATMYGYTF
TGTGCCAGCAGTCGAGACCCCCTCAGGGCGACGATGTATGGCTACACCTTC
>TRBV7-2|-|16|-|TRBJ1-2
CASSPPGSPSAFSYTF
TGTGCCAGCAGCCCCCCGGGGTCCCCTTCGGCCTTTAGCTACACCTTC
>TRBV4-3|-|14|-|TRBJ2-3
CASSQRSSTDTQYF
TGCGCCAGCAGCCAACGGTCTAGCACAGATACGCAGTATTTT
>TRBV10-3|TRBD2|16|-|TRBJ2-1
CAISESSSGAYNEQFF
TGTGCCATCAGTGAGTCGAGTAGCGGGGCCTACAATGAGCAGTTCTTC
>TRBV2|-|15|-|TRBJ1-6
CASNRGAVNNSPLHF
TGTGCCAGCAATCGGGGGGCGGTAAATAATTCACCCCTCCACTTT
>TRBV14|-|15|-|TRBJ2-2
CASSQGYRGTGELFF
TGTGCCAGCAGCCAAGGGTACCGGGGGACCGGGGAGCTGTTTTTT
>TRBV10-1|TRBD1|18|-|TRBJ2-2
CAGTERGDRGQDTGELFF
TGCGCCGGAACCGAACGTGGGGACAGGGGGCAGGACACCGGGGAGCTGTTTTTT
>TRBV19|-|14|few|TRBJ1-6
CASSNRAYNSPLHF
TGTGCCAGTAGTAACAGGGCGTATAATTCACCCCTCCACTTT
>TRBV28|TRBD2|18|-|TRBJ2-2
CASSLNLAGTRETGELFF
TGTGCCAGCAGTTTGAATTTAGCGGGGACTCGGGAGACCGGGGAGCTGTTTTTT
>TRBV28|TRBD1|14|few|TRBJ1-2
CASSFGGTGYGYTF
TGTGCCAGCAGTTTCGGTGGGACAGGCTATGGCTACACCTTC
>TRBV9|TRBD2|17|-|TRBJ2-3
CASSVATASGNTDTQYF
TGTGCCAGCAGCGTAGCTACGGCTAGCGGGAACACAGATACGCAGTATTTT
>TRBV5-6|-|14|-|TRBJ2-7
CASSLDMHPYEQYF
TGTGCCAGCAGCTTAGACATGCACCCCTACGAGCAGTACTTC
>TRBV28|-|13|-|TRBJ2-1
CASTFGVYNEQFF
TGTGCCAGCACCTTCGGAGTATACAATGAGCAGTTCTTC
>TRBV27|-|14|-|TRBJ1-5
CASSFGGTSGAQHF
TGTGCCAGCAGTTTTGGGGGGACTTCGGGAGCCCAGCATTTT
>TRBV10-3|-|12|-|TRBJ2-2
CAILRGTGELFF
TGTGCCATCCTCAGGGGAACCGGGGAGCTGTTTTTT
>TRBV6-5|-|15|-|TRBJ1-6
CASTTGDQPYSPLHF
TGTGCCAGCACCACAGGAGATCAGCCTTACTCACCCCTCCACTTT
>TRBV6-4|TRBD1|15|-|TRBJ2-2
CASSQQGADTGELFF
TGTGCCAGCAGTCAACAGGGGGCCGACACCGGGGAGCTGTTTTTT
>TRBV9|TRBD2|16|-|TRBJ2-3
CASSESSGRLADTQYF
TGTGCCAGCAGCGAGTCTAGCGGGAGGTTGGCAGATACGCAGTATTTT
>TRBV19|TRBD1|13|-|TRBJ1-5
CASSQQGLQPQHF
TGTGCCAGTAGTCAACAGGGGTTACAGCCCCAGCATTTT
>TRBV11-2|-|15|once|TRBJ2-6
CASSAPDSGANVLTF
TGTGCCAGCAGCGCCCCAGACTCTGGGGCCAACGTCCTGACTTTC
>TRBV2|-|15|-|TRBJ2-4
CASSEIGVAKNIQYF
TGTGCCAGCAGTGAAATAGGAGTAGCCAAAAACATTCAGTACTTC